The present T cell receptor (beta chain) was sequenced within a study of blood T cells in healthy people across ages. The overall study: Capture by template switching was about one barcoded beta molecule per two T cells. Study results and limitations: Per million T cells, TCR beta diversity dropped about linearly as age rose.

Trimming took 6 bases from V and 5 from J, leaving 16 bases between them. The CDR3 runs to 14 residues. Germline CDR1 and CDR2: MNHEY and SVGEGT. The table lists this clonotype with many counts. Antigen: not known. A second 7 to 11 cycle PCR used barcoded and J-beta primers. TCRdb reprocessed the 5' RACE reads via MiXCR and lists one record per CDR3 protein. The sample carries about 650,000 distinct CDR3 sequences, approximately 30% recorded once. The sample taken for sequencing was blood. V usage is TRBV6-2 or TRBV6-3 and J usage is TRBJ1-1; TRBD1 is a possible D gene (6 bases). The clonotype comes from an elderly woman in good health. CDR3 sequence reads: CASRELTGRTEAFF. The CDR3 nucleotides read TGTGCCAGCAGAGAACTTACAGGGAGGACTGAAGCTTTCTTT.